This T cell receptor beta chain was recorded in a study of T cell repertoires in cytomegalovirus infection. On the study more broadly: Carrying CMV and the relevant HLA type showed in public TCR beta signatures. Overall study findings and caveats: HLA-C-restricted TCR beta clonotypes specific for CMV led the ex vivo response.

This clonotype has ten or more counts. Its antigen is unidentified. The length of the CDR3 is 13 residues. V lost 1 base, J lost 6 bases, and 10 bases lay in between. CDR1 is SGHTA and CDR2 is FQGNSA in the germline V gene. TCRdb called the reads again in MiXCR, with one record for every CDR3 protein. The sample has 200,000 to 300,000 distinct CDR3 sequences, 9% to 15% seen once. The chain carries TRBV7-2 and TRBJ2-7, with D perhaps TRBD2 (5 bases). The sample taken for sequencing was PBMCs. The source of this sequence is a human donor in good health (CMV status not recorded). Some clones in this sample may be carry-over from other donors' samples. CDR3 region: CASSLVGDAEQYF. The CDR3 coding sequence is TGTGCCAGCAGCTTAGTCGGGGATGCCGAGCAGTACTTC.